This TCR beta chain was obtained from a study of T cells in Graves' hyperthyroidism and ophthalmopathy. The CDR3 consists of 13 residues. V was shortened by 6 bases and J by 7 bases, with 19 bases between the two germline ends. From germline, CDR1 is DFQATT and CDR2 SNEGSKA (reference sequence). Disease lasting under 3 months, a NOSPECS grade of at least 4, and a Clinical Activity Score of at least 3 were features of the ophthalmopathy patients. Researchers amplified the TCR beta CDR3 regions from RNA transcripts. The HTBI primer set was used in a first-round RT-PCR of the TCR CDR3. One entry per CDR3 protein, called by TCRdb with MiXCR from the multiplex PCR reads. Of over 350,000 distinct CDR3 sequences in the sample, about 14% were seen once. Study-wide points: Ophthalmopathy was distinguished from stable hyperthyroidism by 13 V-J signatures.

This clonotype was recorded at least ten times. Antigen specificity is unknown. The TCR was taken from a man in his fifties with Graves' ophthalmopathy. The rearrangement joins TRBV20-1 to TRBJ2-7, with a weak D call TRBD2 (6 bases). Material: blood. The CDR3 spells CSATDGGVGEQYF. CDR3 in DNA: TGCAGTGCCACGGACGGGGGAGTTGGGGAGCAGTACTTC.